Following are 22 T cell receptor beta chains from one sample sequenced in a study of breast tumors, draining lymph nodes, adjacent tissues. Breast cancer patients provided tissue from their axillary draining lymph nodes. A single record per CDR3 protein comes from TCRdb applying MiXCR to the multiplex PCR reads. The table has approximately 140,000 distinct CDR3 sequences, less than 35% seen once. The sequenced sample consisted of axillary lymph node tissue. The receptors shown here come from a female donor with breast cancer. Some clones in this sample may be carry-over from other donors' samples.

In its sample, this clonotype was seen many times. The J gene is TRBJ1-4, the V gene TRBV4-2, with D perhaps TRBD1 (6 bases). The CDR3 covers 15 residues. V gave up 3 bases and J gave up 7 bases, with 15 bases separating them. Germline CDR1 is LGHNA and CDR2 is YNFKEQ. CDR3 protein: CASSQGTLGGEKLFF. In DNA form, the CDR3 reads TGTGCCAGCAGCCAGGGGACTTTAGGGGGTGAAAAACTGTTTTTT.

This clonotype was seen ten or more times. The V gene is TRBV7-2, the J gene TRBJ2-3; 10 nucleotides line up with TRBD2. The germline gives CDR1 SGHTA, CDR2 FQGNSA. This CDR3 is built from 16 residues. Trimming cost V 4 bases and J 2 bases; bases outside gene matches: 6. This CDR3 reads CASSWKRGGPTDTQYF. For the CDR3, the DNA is TGTGCCAGCAGCTGGAAGCGGGGGGGTCCCACAGATACGCAGTATTTT.

This clonotype has a single count. The chain joins TRBV5-1 to TRBJ2-2; no clear D. Germline CDR1 reads SGHRS; CDR2 reads YFSETQ. V was cut by 0 bases and J by 8 bases, with 11 bases left in between. The length of the CDR3 is 14 residues. Here the CDR3 reads CASSLVEKAGELFF. CDR3 in DNA: TGCGCCAGCAGCTTGGTAGAGAAGGCGGGGGAGCTGTTTTTT.

This clonotype has a count of ten or more. The gene calls are TRBV11-3 and TRBJ2-5, with TRBD2 identical over 8 bases. V shed 5 bases, J shed 7 bases, and the junction held 6 bases outside the gene matches. The CDR3 is 13 amino acids. Looked up from germline, CDR1 is SGHNT and CDR2 is YENEEA. The CDR3 spells CASSPGRGGTQYF. In DNA form, the CDR3 reads TGTGCCAGCAGCCCGGGTCGGGGGGGGACCCAGTACTTC.

In its sample, this clonotype was seen many times. J is TRBJ1-2 and V is TRBV6-2 or TRBV6-3, with D unclear. Trimming removed 6 bases from V and 2 bases from J, with 4 bases in between. CDR1 and CDR2 (germline): MNHEY, SVGEGT. There are 11 residues in the CDR3. In DNA, the CDR3 is TGTGCCAGCAGCCGCAACTATGGCTACACCTTC. Translated, it gives CASSRNYGYTF.

With regard to this clonotype: A read error may be the cause here, since a much bigger clone is one base away. The rearrangement uses TRBV28 and TRBJ1-5; D ambiguous. The V end was cut by 3 bases, the J end by 3 bases, with 12 bases between. Germline V gene sequence: CDR1 MDHEN, CDR2 SYDVKM. The CDR3 is 15 amino acids. The CDR3 DNA reads as TGTGCCAGCAGTTTGCCGGGCGGCCCCAATCAGCCCCAGCATTTT. Protein sequence: CASSLPGGPNQPQHF.

Concerning this clonotype itself: One end of the junction varies from germline; a read error may be responsible. The chain combines TRBV6-5 with TRBJ2-6; 7 nucleotides match TRBD1. Germline CDR1 reads MNHEY; CDR2 reads SVGAGI. This CDR3 has 18 amino acids. The CDR3, as DNA: TGTGCCAGCAGTCACTCTCTGACAGGGAACACCGGGGCCAACGTCCTGACTTTC. This sequence encodes CASSHSLTGNTGANVLTF.

This clonotype was observed at least ten times. The V and J genes are TRBV30 and TRBJ2-5; D gene uncertain. The CDR3 is made up of 11 amino acids. V was cut by 7 bases and J by 4 bases, with 10 bases left in between. Germline CDR1 and CDR2: GTSNPN and SVGIG (reference sequence). CDR3 bases: TGTGCCTTCACTACTGTAGAGACCCAGTACTTC. Amino acids: CAFTTVETQYF.

The chain combines TRBV12-5 with TRBJ2-3, with D possibly being TRBD1 (6 bases). In germline, CDR1 is LGHNT, CDR2 FRNRAP. The length of the CDR3 is 11 residues. CDR3 sequence: CASSFQQGQYF. CDR3 sequence (DNA): TGTGCCAGCAGCTTTCAACAGGGGCAGTATTTT.

CDR3 nucleotide sequence: TGTGCCACCAGTGATTCTAGGACAGAAGGAGATACGCAGTATTTT. Its translation: CATSDSRTEGDTQYF. The V and J genes are TRBV24-1 and TRBJ2-3, with TRBD1 as a possible D gene (6 bases). In germline, CDR1 is KGHDR, CDR2 SFDVKD. The germline V and J ends were trimmed by 2 bases and 5 bases, with 13 bases remaining between them. The CDR3 is 15 amino acids.

The gene calls are TRBV6-2 or TRBV6-3 and TRBJ1-2, with unresolved D. The CDR3 runs 13 residues. V was shortened by 4 bases and J by 1 base, with 7 bases between the two germline ends. In germline, CDR1 is MNHEY, CDR2 SVGEGT. This CDR3 is CASSSEVNYGYTF. CDR3 sequence (DNA): TGTGCCAGCAGTTCAGAGGTTAACTATGGCTACACCTTC.

The DNA for the CDR3 is TGTGCCACCAGTGAACAGGGAAGCTCCTACAATGAGCAGTTCTTC. Translating gives CATSEQGSSYNEQFF. The chain carries TRBV24-1 and TRBJ2-1; tentative D call: TRBD1 (6 bases). Trimming left V 4 bases short and J 0 bases short, with 9 bases between. Germline CDR1 KGHDR, CDR2 SFDVKD. The CDR3 sequence is 15 residues long.

This clonotype was seen just once. The CDR3 is CASAIGWGVRGEQYV. CDR3 bases: TGTGCCAGCGCCATCGGGTGGGGCGTGAGAGGCGAGCAGTACGTC. The V and J genes are TRBV11-1 and TRBJ2-7; weak D call: TRBD1 (5 bases). This CDR3 has 15 amino acids. The germline gives CDR1 SGHAT, CDR2 FQDESV (reference sequence). Trimming pared 8 bases from V and 6 bases from J, leaving 23 bases between.

This clonotype was seen more than once but under ten times. The chain carries TRBV6-2 or TRBV6-3 and TRBJ2-5; 14 nucleotides agree with TRBD2. The V gene's germline CDR1 is MNHEY and CDR2 SVGEGT. V gave up 5 bases and J gave up 5 bases; unmatched junction bases: 7. There are 16 residues in the CDR3. CDR3 bases: TGTGCCAGCAGTCCGACTAGCGGGGGGGGCGGCGAGACCCAGTACTTC. Residues: CASSPTSGGGGETQYF.

In this sample, this clonotype turned up many times. The chain recombines TRBV7-9 with TRBJ2-3; D ambiguous. V was clipped by 8 bases and J by 6 bases, with 15 bases between them. The CDR3 contains 13 residues. Per the germline V gene, CDR1 is SEHNR and CDR2 is FQNEAQ (reference sequence). The CDR3 is CASLSDESDTQYF. The CDR3 coding sequence is TGTGCCAGCCTCTCCGATGAGTCGGATACGCAGTATTTT.

The gene calls are TRBV20-1 and TRBJ2-3; the match to TRBD2 covers 7 bases. Germline CDR1 and CDR2: DFQATT and SNEGSKA (reference sequence). After removal of 3 bases from V and 4 bases from J, the junction contained 1 base not matched to a gene. This CDR3 has 12 amino acids. The CDR3 protein is CSASAGADTQYF. CDR3 sequence (DNA): TGCAGTGCTAGTGCGGGGGCAGATACGCAGTATTTT.

This clonotype was seen many times. The J gene is TRBJ1-6, the V gene TRBV18; a weak D match, TRBD1 (6 bases). Trimming removed 4 bases from V and 8 bases from J, with 21 bases in between. The germline gives CDR1 KGHSH, CDR2 LQKENI. The CDR3 runs 17 residues. The CDR3 loop reads CASSRQGTGTVDSPLHF. The CDR3 nucleotides are TGTGCCAGCTCACGTCAGGGGACCGGGACGGTTGATTCACCCCTCCACTTT.

The rearrangement links TRBV18 to TRBJ1-2; a possible D gene is TRBD1 (6 bases). Germline V gene lookup returns CDR1 KGHSH and CDR2 LQKENI. Trimming removed 3 bases from V and 6 bases from J, with 14 bases in between. The length of the CDR3 is 14 residues. The CDR3 region is CASSPYREKNGYTF. CDR3 nucleotides: TGTGCCAGCTCACCTTACAGGGAGAAGAATGGCTACACCTTC.

This clonotype came up many times. The chain combines TRBV19 with TRBJ2-5; 12 bases are a match to TRBD1. Germline-derived CDR1 and CDR2 are LNHDA and SQIVND (reference sequence). The trim removed 3 bases at V and 5 bases at J, leaving 7 bases unmatched. CDR3 length: 16 amino acids. DNA for the CDR3: TGTGCCAGTAGTATTTTACCGGGACAGGGGGCCGAGACCCAGTACTTC. This gives the protein CASSILPGQGAETQYF. The whole variable domain, remainder taken from reference TRBV19 and TRBJ2-5, is DGGITQSPKYLFRKEGQNVTLSCEQNLNHDAMYWYRQDPGQGLRLIYYSQIVNDFQKGDIAEGYSVSREKKESFPLTVTSAQKNPTAFYLCASSILPGQGAETQYFGPGTRLLVL.

This clonotype was recorded many times. The V gene is TRBV7-9, the J gene TRBJ2-5; a weak D match, TRBD2 (6 bases). The CDR3 loop spans 15 amino acids. V was cut by 4 bases and J by 7 bases, with 19 bases left in between. Germline V gene lookup returns CDR1 SEHNR and CDR2 FQNEAQ (reference sequence). The CDR3 DNA is TGTGCCAGCAGCTCCGCGGGACCGCTGGCGGCGACCCAGTACTTC. Protein: CASSSAGPLAATQYF.

The chain has TRBV11-3 and TRBJ2-7; the match to TRBD2 covers 7 bases. Germline V CDR1 and CDR2: SGHNT, YENEEA. CDR3 length equals 15 residues. V trimming: 3 bases; J trimming: 0 bases; junction bases outside the gene matches: 5. The CDR3 sequence: CASSLGGSSSYEQYF. The CDR3 nucleotides are TGTGCCAGCAGCTTGGGAGGGTCGAGCTCCTACGAGCAGTACTTC.

With respect to this clonotype: This clone may be a read error of a much larger clone one base away. This chain connects TRBV6-6 to TRBJ2-5, with D unresolved. CDR1 is MNHNY, CDR2 SVGAGI, per germline (reference sequence). The CDR3 is made up of 18 amino acids. V lost 2 bases to trimming and J lost 5 bases, with 24 bases between them. The CDR3 DNA reads TGTGCCAGCAGTTACGACGGCCCTTCTGGAACTTACGGGGAGACCCAGTACTTC. Its translation: CASSYDGPSGTYGETQYF.